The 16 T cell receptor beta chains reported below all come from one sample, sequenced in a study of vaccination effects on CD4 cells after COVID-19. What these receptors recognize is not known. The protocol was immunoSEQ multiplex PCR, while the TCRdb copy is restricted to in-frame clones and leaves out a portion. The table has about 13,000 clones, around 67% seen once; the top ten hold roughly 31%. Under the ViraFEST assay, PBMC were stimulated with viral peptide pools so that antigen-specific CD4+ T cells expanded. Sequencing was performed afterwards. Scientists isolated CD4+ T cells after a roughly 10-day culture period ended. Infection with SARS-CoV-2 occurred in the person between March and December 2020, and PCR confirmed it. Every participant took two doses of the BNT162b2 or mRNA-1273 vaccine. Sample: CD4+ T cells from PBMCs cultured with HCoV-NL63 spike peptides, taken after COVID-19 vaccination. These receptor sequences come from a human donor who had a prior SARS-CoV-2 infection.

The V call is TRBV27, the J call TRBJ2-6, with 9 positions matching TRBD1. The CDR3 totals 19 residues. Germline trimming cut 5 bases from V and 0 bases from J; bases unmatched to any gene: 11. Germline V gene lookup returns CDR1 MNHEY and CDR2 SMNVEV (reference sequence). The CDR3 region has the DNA TGTGCCAGCAGTACCATTCGACAGGGGGGGGGCTCTGGGGCCAACGTCCTGACTTTC. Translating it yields CASSTIRQGGGSGANVLTF.

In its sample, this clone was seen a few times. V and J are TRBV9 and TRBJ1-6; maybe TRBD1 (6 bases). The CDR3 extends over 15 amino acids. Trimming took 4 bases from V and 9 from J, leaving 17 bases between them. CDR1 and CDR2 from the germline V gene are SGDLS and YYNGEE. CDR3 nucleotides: TGTGCCAGCAGCTTCACAGGGTTGGGGGGTTCACCCCTCCACTTT. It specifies CASSFTGLGGSPLHF.

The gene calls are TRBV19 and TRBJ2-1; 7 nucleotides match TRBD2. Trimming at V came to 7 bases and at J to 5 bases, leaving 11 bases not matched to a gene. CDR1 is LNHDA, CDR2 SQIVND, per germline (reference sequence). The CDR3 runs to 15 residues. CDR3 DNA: TGTGCCAGTAAAACCCGAGCGGGAAACAACAATGAGCAGTTCTTC. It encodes CASKTRAGNNNEQFF.

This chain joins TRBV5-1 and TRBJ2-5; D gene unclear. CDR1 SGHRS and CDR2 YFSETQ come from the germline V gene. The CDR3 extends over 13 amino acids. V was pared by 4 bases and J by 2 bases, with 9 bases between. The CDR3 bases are TGCGCCAGCAGCCTGATCCGTCAAGAGACCCAGTACTTC. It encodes CASSLIRQETQYF. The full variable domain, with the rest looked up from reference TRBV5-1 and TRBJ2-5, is KAGVTQTPRYLIKTRGQQVTLSCSPISGHRSVSWYQQTPGQGLQFLFEYFSETQRNKGNFPGRFSGRQFSNSRSEMNVSTLELGDSALYLCASSLIRQETQYFGPGTRLLVL.

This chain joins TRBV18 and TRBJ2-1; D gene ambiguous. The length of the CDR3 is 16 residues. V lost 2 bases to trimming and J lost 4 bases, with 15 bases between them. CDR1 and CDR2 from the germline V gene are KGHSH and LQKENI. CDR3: CASSPSRAPTYNEQFF. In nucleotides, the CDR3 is TGTGCCAGCTCACCAAGTCGGGCGCCAACGTACAATGAGCAGTTCTTC.

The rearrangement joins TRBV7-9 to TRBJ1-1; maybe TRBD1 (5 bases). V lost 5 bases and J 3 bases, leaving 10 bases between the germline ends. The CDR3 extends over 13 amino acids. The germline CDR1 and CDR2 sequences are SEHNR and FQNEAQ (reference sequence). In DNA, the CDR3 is TGTGCCAGCAGCCGGGCGGGGGACACTGAAGCTTTCTTT. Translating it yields CASSRAGDTEAFF.

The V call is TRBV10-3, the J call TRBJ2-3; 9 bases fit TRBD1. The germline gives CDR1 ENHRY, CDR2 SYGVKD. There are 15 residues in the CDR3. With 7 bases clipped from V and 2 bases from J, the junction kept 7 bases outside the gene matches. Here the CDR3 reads CAINNRGLDTDTQYF. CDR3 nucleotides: TGTGCCATCAATAACAGGGGGCTTGACACAGATACGCAGTATTTT.

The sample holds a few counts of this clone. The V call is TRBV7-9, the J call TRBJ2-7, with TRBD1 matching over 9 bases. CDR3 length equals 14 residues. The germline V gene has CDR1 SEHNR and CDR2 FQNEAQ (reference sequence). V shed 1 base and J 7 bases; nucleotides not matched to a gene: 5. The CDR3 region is CASSLGDRVVEQYF. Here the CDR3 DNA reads TGTGCCAGCAGCTTAGGGGACAGGGTGGTTGAGCAGTACTTC.

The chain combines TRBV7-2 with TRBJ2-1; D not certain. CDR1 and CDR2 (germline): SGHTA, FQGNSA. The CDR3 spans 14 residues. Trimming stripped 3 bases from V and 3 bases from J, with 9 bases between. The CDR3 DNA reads TGTGCCAGCAGCTTTTTCTACCACTACAATGAGCAGTTCTTC. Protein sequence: CASSFFYHYNEQFF.

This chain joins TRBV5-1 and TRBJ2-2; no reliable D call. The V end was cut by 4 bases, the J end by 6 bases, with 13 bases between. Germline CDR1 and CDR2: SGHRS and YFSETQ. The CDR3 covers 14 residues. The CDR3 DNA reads TGCGCCAGCAGCCCGTTAGACCGCGCCGGGGAGCTGTTTTTT. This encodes CASSPLDRAGELFF.

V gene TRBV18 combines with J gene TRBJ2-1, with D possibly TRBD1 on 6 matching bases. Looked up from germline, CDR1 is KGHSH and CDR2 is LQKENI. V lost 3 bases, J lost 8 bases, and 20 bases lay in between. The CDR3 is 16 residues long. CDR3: CASSPVFQGNRDEQFF. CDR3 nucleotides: TGTGCCAGCTCACCGGTATTCCAGGGGAATCGGGATGAGCAGTTCTTC.

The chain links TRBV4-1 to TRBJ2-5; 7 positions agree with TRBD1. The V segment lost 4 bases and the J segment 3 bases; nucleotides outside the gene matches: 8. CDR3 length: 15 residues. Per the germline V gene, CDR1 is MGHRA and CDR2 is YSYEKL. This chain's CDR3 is CASSPIGTAEETQYF. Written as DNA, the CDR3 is TGCGCCAGCAGCCCCATAGGGACAGCTGAAGAGACCCAGTACTTC.

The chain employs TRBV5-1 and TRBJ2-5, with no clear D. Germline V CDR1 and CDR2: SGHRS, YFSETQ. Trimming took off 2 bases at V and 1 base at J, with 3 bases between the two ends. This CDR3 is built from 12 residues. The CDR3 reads CASSFPQETQYF. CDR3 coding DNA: TGCGCCAGCAGCTTCCCCCAAGAGACCCAGTACTTC. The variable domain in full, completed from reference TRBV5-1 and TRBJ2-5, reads KAGVTQTPRYLIKTRGQQVTLSCSPISGHRSVSWYQQTPGQGLQFLFEYFSETQRNKGNFPGRFSGRQFSNSRSEMNVSTLELGDSALYLCASSFPQETQYFGPGTRLLVL.

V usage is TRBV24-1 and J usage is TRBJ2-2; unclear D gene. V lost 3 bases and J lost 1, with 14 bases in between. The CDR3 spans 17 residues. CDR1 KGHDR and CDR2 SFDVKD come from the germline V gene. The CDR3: CATSDPTALQNTGELFF. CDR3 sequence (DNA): TGTGCCACCAGTGATCCCACAGCGTTACAGAACACCGGGGAGCTGTTTTTT.

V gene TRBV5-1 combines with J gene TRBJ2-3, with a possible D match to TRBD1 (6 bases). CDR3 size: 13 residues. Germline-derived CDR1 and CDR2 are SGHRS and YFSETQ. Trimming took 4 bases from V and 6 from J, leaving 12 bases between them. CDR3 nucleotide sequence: TGCGCCAGCAGCCCCCAGGGGCGGGATACGCAGTATTTT. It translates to CASSPQGRDTQYF.

In DNA, the CDR3 is TGCAGCGCATACCCGGGCGGAGGGGGAGAGACCCAGTACTTC. This gives the protein CSAYPGGGGETQYF. This sequence joins TRBV29-1 and TRBJ2-5; the D call may be TRBD1 or TRBD2 (6 bases each). Germline assignment: CDR1 SQVTM and CDR2 ANQGSEA. The CDR3 sequence is 14 residues long. Trimming stripped 7 bases from V and 4 bases from J, with 19 bases between. Combining the CDR3 with reference TRBV29-1 and TRBJ2-5 gives the whole variable domain SAVISQKPSRDICQRGTSLTIQCQVDSQVTMMFWYRQQPGQSLTLIATANQGSEATYESGFVIDKFPISRPNLTFSTLTVSNMSPEDSSIYLCSAYPGGGGETQYFGPGTRLLVL.